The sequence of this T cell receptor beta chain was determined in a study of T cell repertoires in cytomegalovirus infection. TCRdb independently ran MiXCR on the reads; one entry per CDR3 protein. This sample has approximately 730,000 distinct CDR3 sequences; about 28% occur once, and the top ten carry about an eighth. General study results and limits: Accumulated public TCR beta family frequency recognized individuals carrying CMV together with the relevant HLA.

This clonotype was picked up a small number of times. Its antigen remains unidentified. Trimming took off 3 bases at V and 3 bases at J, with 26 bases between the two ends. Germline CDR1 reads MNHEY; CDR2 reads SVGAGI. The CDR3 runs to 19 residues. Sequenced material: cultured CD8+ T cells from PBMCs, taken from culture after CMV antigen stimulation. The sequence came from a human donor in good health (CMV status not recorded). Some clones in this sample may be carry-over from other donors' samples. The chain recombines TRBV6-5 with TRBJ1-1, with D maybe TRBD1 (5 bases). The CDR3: CASSYRSFGRATWDTEAFF. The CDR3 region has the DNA TGTGCCAGCAGTTATCGGTCCTTTGGCAGGGCAACTTGGGACACTGAAGCTTTCTTT.